One and the same sample provided the 20 T cell receptor beta chains below, sequenced in a study of cytomegalovirus exposure and HLA in healthy donors. Generated by immunoSEQ multiplex PCR, the TCRdb table keeps only in-frame clones and is missing some. In the table there are about 150,000 clones, 86% of which are singletons. Source material: PBMCs. The receptors derive from a human donor in good health.

The CDR3 DNA sequence: TGTGCCAGCAACAGGGGTACAGATACGCAGTATTTT. Amino acids: CASNRGTDTQYF. The V and J genes are TRBV25-1 and TRBJ2-3, with 7 bases lining up with TRBD1. The V and J ends lost 7 bases and 3 bases, in that order; junction bases with no gene match: 1. The CDR3 consists of 12 residues. Germline CDR1 reads MGHDK; CDR2 reads SYGVNS.

Note on this clone: One junction end does not reproduce the germline sequence, and a read error may be involved. The V gene is TRBV7-7, the J gene TRBJ2-7; 7 bases agree with TRBD2. Germline values: CDR1 SSHAT, CDR2 FNYEAQ (reference sequence). This CDR3 comprises 16 residues. CDR3 sequence (DNA): TGTGCTAGCAGCAAATTCCAGGGTCCGGGGGGAAATGAGCAGTACTTC. The encoded protein is CASSKFQGPGGNEQYF.

The rearrangement uses TRBV28 and TRBJ1-5, with TRBD1 as a possible D gene (5 bases). The germline V gene encodes CDR1 MDHEN and CDR2 SYDVKM. The CDR3 consists of 16 residues. V lost 5 bases and J lost 9, with 23 bases in between. The CDR3, as DNA: TGTGCCAGCAGTCTTCCGGGGACTATGTTCGGGCGGCCCCAGCATTTT. Residues: CASSLPGTMFGRPQHF.

The genes are TRBV27 and TRBJ2-7, with a possible D match to TRBD1 (6 bases). Germline V CDR1 and CDR2: MNHEY, SMNVEV (reference sequence). The CDR3 totals 16 residues. With 6 bases removed from V and 3 bases from J, the gap between germline ends came to 21 bases. The CDR3 DNA reads TGTGCCAGCAGCCCCCAAGGTGGACAGACCATCTACGAGCAGTACTTC. Its protein is CASSPQGGQTIYEQYF.

The chain recombines TRBV7-8 with TRBJ1-2; 8 bases fit TRBD1. With 1 base clipped from V and 0 bases from J, the junction kept 4 bases outside the gene matches. The germline gives CDR1 SGHVS, CDR2 FQNEAQ. The CDR3 is made up of 16 amino acids. CDR3 DNA: TGTGCCAGCAGCTTAGGAGGGACAGGCTCTAACTATGGCTACACCTTC. Protein sequence: CASSLGGTGSNYGYTF.

The J gene is TRBJ1-5, the V gene TRBV19; TRBD1 might be the D (5 bases). V was shortened by 11 bases and J by 4 bases, with 21 bases between the two germline ends. Germline loops: CDR1 LNHDA, CDR2 SQIVND (reference sequence). This CDR3 has 15 amino acids. CDR3 in DNA: TGTGCCGTCCAACCTTCAGGGTTCCGGAATCAGCCCCAGCATTTT. This gives the protein CAVQPSGFRNQPQHF.

In its sample, this clone was seen a few times. The CDR3 region is CSGSKTSGVETQYF. The CDR3 region has the DNA TGCAGCGGAAGCAAGACTAGCGGGGTAGAGACCCAGTACTTC. The chain carries TRBV29-1 and TRBJ2-5, with 11 nucleotides matching TRBD2. The CDR3 has 14 residues. Trimming at V came to 7 bases and at J to 4 bases, leaving 8 bases not matched to a gene. Germline V lookup: CDR1 SQVTM, CDR2 ANQGSEA.

This sequence joins TRBV2 and TRBJ2-2; 9 bases are a match to TRBD2. The length of the CDR3 is 16 residues. J lost 1 base, V lost 4 bases, and 4 bases had no gene match. Per the germline V gene, CDR1 is SNHLY and CDR2 is FYNNEI. CDR3 sequence reads: CASSGNSGGNTGELFF. The CDR3 coding sequence is TGTGCCAGCAGTGGAAATAGCGGGGGGAACACCGGGGAGCTGTTTTTT.

The gene calls are TRBV18 and TRBJ1-2, with TRBD1 matching 9 bases. The CDR3 consists of 15 residues. Trimming at V came to 5 bases and at J to 1 base, leaving 5 bases not matched to a gene. CDR1 and CDR2 (germline): KGHSH, LQKENI. In DNA form, the CDR3 reads TGTGCCAGCTCAAAGCGGGACAGGGTTAACTATGGCTACACCTTC. Amino acid sequence: CASSKRDRVNYGYTF.

In the case of this clone: One base away lies a much larger clone, so this may be a sequencing read error. The chain is built from TRBV5-1 and TRBJ2-7; 9 nucleotides agree with TRBD2. V shed 0 bases and J 2 bases; nucleotides not matched to a gene: 3. The CDR3 spans 15 residues. The germline V gene encodes CDR1 SGHRS and CDR2 YFSETQ. In DNA form, the CDR3 reads TGCGCCAGCAGCTTGGAGTTAGCGGGAGCCTACGAGCAGTACTTC. Protein sequence: CASSLELAGAYEQYF.

The chain has TRBV27 and TRBJ2-5, with D possibly matching TRBD2 (5 bases). The germline gives CDR1 MNHEY, CDR2 SMNVEV (reference sequence). This CDR3 is built from 16 residues. Trimming stripped 5 bases from V and 8 bases from J, with 24 bases between. The CDR3 nucleotides are TGTGCCAGCAGTGAAAAAACTAGAAATAGGCCCGAAACCCAGTACTTC. It specifies CASSEKTRNRPETQYF.

The chain combines TRBV7-2 with TRBJ2-2, with 12 bases aligning to TRBD1. Germline CDR1 reads SGHTA; CDR2 reads FQGNSA. The CDR3 covers 15 residues. Trimming removed 5 bases from V and 4 bases from J; junction bases left unmatched: 2. The CDR3 bases are TGTGCCAGCAGCCGGGGACAGGGGGCCACCGGGGAGCTGTTTTTT. This sequence encodes CASSRGQGATGELFF. Complete variable domain (other parts from reference TRBV7-2 and TRBJ2-2): GAGVSQSPSNKVTEKGKDVELRCDPISGHTALYWYRQSLGQGLEFLIYFQGNSAPDKSGLPSDRFSAERTGGSVSTLTIQRTQQEDSAVYLCASSRGQGATGELFFGEGSRLTVL.

In its sample, this clone was seen many times. The rearrangement links TRBV7-3 to TRBJ2-7; the D gene is possibly TRBD2 (7 bases). V was cut by 5 bases and J by 6 bases, with 20 bases left in between. CDR1 is SGHTA and CDR2 is FQGTGA in the germline V gene. This CDR3 has 15 residues. DNA of the CDR3: TGTGCCAGCAGCCTCCGTGGAGGGGGGGGCGGCGAGCAGTACTTC. Its protein is CASSLRGGGGGEQYF.

The count of this clone is one. V is TRBV19 and J is TRBJ2-1; TRBD1 agrees at 8 bases. Germline CDR1 is LNHDA and CDR2 is SQIVND (reference sequence). The V segment lost 2 bases and the J segment 9 bases; nucleotides outside the gene matches: 6. The CDR3 contains 14 residues. The CDR3 DNA reads as TGTGCCAGTAGTATAAAGACAGGGACAGGTGAGCAGTTCTTC. It is translated as CASSIKTGTGEQFF.

The CDR3, as DNA: TGCGCCAGCAGCCTCCGGACAGGGGGCTCAGATACGCAGTATTTT. It translates to CASSLRTGGSDTQYF. The chain combines TRBV4-1 with TRBJ2-3; TRBD1 agrees at 11 bases. The germline V gene encodes CDR1 MGHRA and CDR2 YSYEKL. CDR3 length: 15 amino acids. The junction had 4 bases not matched to a gene; V was cut back by 4 bases and J by 4 bases.

The chain links TRBV6-6 to TRBJ1-2, with 8 bases identical to TRBD1. The germline V gene encodes CDR1 MNHNY and CDR2 SVGAGI (reference sequence). V was pared by 6 bases and J by 4 bases, with 4 bases of the junction left unmatched. This CDR3 contains 13 residues. The CDR3 nucleotides are TGTGCCAGCAGCATTACAGGGGGCTATGGCTACACCTTC. Its protein is CASSITGGYGYTF.

The V call is TRBV5-1, the J call TRBJ2-3; D gene unclear. The germline gives CDR1 SGHRS, CDR2 YFSETQ. Trimming shortened V by 1 base and J by 1 base, and 7 bases separated the two germline ends. The CDR3 has 14 amino acids. Here the CDR3 DNA reads TGCGCCAGCAGCTTGCCAGGCCGCACAGATACGCAGTATTTT. Its translation is CASSLPGRTDTQYF.

The chain is built from TRBV5-4 and TRBJ2-3; the D is unclear. The germline V and J ends were trimmed by 2 bases and 2 bases, with 3 bases remaining between them. CDR3 length equals 12 residues. Germline V gene sequence: CDR1 SGHNT, CDR2 YYREEE (reference sequence). The CDR3 sequence is CASSFNTDTQYF. The CDR3 DNA reads as TGTGCCAGCAGCTTTAACACAGATACGCAGTATTTT. Full variable domain (rest looked up from reference TRBV5-4 and TRBJ2-3): ETGVTQSPTHLIKTRGQQVTLRCSSQSGHNTVSWYQQALGQGPQFIFQYYREEENGRGNFPPRFSGLQFPNYSSELNVNALELDDSALYLCASSFNTDTQYFGPGTRLTVL.

This chain connects TRBV18 to TRBJ1-2, with 8 bases fitting TRBD1. Germline V CDR1 and CDR2: KGHSH, LQKENI. The CDR3 is 15 amino acids. V lost 3 bases, J lost 3 bases, and 6 bases stayed unmatched. DNA of the CDR3: TGTGCCAGCTCACCTGGGACAGGAGGTGACTATGGCTACACCTTC. Translation gives CASSPGTGGDYGYTF.

The CDR3 DNA reads as TGCAGTCATTTGGGCCCCTTAGGGACCCAGTACTTC. Translation gives CSHLGPLGTQYF. The gene calls are TRBV29-1 and TRBJ2-5; D remains ambiguous. The CDR3 sequence is 12 residues long. Per the germline V gene, CDR1 is SQVTM and CDR2 is ANQGSEA.